The present T cell receptor delta chain was sequenced within a study of gamma-delta chains in newborns, infants, children. Germline V CDR1 and CDR2: TSWWSYY, QGS. The CDR3 totals 17 residues. This clone was seen a handful of times. Mismatch with germline at one junction end may stem from a read error. The sample carries other DNA sequences with the same CDR3. TCRdb re-called the reads through CATT. Here the sample spans under 13,000 delta-chain clones, 3% to 4.5% being singletons. This receptor was taken from a child who was a newborn, infant or young child, either healthy, febrile or measles-vaccinated (not recorded which). Sequenced sample: blood. The chain links TRDV1 to TRDJ1, with 9 nucleotides matching TRDD3. The CDR3, as DNA: TGTGCTCTTGGGGCTCTTCGTCCCCTGTACTGGGGGAATAAGCTCATCTTT. Protein sequence: CALGALRPLYWGNKLIF.